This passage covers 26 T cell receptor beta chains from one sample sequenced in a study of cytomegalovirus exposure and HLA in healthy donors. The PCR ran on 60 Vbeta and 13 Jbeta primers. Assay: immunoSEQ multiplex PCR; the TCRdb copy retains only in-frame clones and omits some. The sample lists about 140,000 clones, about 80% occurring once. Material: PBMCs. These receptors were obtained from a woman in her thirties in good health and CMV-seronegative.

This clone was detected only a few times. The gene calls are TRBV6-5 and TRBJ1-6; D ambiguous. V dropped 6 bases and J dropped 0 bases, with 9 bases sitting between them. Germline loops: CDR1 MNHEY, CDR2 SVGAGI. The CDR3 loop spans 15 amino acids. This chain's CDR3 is CASRGSSSYNSPLHF. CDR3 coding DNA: TGTGCCAGCAGGGGCAGCAGCTCCTATAATTCACCCCTCCACTTT.

DNA of the CDR3: TGTGCCAGCAGTTTAACATTGACAGCAAATTCACCCCTCCACTTT. Translating it yields CASSLTLTANSPLHF. The chain carries TRBV27 and TRBJ1-6; D might be TRBD1 (5 bases). There are 15 residues in the CDR3. The V gene's germline CDR1 is MNHEY and CDR2 SMNVEV (reference sequence). Trimming shortened V by 2 bases and J by 7 bases, and 12 bases separated the two germline ends.

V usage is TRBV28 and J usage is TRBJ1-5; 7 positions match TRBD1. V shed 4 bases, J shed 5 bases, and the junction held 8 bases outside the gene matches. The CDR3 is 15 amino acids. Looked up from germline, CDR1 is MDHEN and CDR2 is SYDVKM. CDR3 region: CASSSTGEVDQPQHF. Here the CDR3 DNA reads TGTGCCAGCAGTTCAACAGGGGAGGTGGATCAGCCCCAGCATTTT.

CDR3 protein: CASSVGLSDTQYF. The CDR3 coding sequence is TGTGCCAGCAGCGTAGGGCTCTCAGATACGCAGTATTTT. The chain has TRBV9 and TRBJ2-3; D uncertain. The germline CDR1 and CDR2 sequences are SGDLS and YYNGEE. The CDR3 loop spans 13 amino acids. Between the trimmed V and J ends, which lost 0 bases and 4 bases, there was a span of 6 bases.

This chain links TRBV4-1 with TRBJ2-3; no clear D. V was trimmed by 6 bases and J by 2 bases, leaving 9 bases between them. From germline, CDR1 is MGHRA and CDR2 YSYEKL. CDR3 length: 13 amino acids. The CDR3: CASRTANTDTQYF. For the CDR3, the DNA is TGCGCCAGCAGAACAGCCAACACAGATACGCAGTATTTT.

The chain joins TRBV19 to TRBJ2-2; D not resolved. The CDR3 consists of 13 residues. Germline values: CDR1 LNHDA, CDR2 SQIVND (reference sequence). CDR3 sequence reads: CATTDPNTGELFF. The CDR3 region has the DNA TGTGCTACTACGGATCCGAACACCGGGGAGCTGTTTTTT.

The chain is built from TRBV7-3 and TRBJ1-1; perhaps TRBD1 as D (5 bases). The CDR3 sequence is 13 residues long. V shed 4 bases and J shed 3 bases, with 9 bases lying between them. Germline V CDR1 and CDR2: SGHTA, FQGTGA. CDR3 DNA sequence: TGTGCCAGCAGCTCTCAGACAGACACTGAAGCTTTCTTT. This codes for CASSSQTDTEAFF.

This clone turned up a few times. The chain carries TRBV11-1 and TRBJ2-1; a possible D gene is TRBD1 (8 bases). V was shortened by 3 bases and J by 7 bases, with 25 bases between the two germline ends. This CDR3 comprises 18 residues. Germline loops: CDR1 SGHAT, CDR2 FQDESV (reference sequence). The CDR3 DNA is TGTGCCAGCAGCTTCATTCCGAGGGGGGGGACAGGTGGAAATGAGCAGTTCTTC. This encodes CASSFIPRGGTGGNEQFF.

CDR3 sequence reads: CASSHTGGQGYTF. The CDR3 region has the DNA TGTGCCAGCAGCCATACAGGGGGCCAAGGCTACACCTTC. The gene calls are TRBV6-4 and TRBJ1-2; TRBD1 aligns across 9 bases. Losses at the gene ends were 6 bases for V and 8 bases for J; bases not matched to a gene: 7. The CDR3 runs 13 residues. Germline values: CDR1 MRHNA, CDR2 SNTAGT.

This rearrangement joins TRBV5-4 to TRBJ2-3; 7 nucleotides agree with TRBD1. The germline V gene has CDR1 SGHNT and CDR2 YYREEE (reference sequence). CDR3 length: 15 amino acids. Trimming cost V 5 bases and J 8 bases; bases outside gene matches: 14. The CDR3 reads CASRTDRVGAGTQYF. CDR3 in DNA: TGTGCCAGCAGAACCGACAGGGTGGGGGCTGGTACGCAGTATTTT.

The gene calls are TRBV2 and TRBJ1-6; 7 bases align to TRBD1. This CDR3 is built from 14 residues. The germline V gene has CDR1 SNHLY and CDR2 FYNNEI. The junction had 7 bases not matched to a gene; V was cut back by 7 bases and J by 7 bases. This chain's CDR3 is CASITGATNSPLHF. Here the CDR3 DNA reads TGTGCCAGCATTACAGGGGCGACGAATTCACCCCTCCACTTT.

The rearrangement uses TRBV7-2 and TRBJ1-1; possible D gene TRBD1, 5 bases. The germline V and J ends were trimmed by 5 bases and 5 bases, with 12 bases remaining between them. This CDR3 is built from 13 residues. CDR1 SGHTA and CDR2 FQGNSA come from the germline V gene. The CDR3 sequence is CASSPQGWTEAFF. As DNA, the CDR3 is TGTGCCAGCAGCCCCCAGGGATGGACTGAAGCTTTCTTT.

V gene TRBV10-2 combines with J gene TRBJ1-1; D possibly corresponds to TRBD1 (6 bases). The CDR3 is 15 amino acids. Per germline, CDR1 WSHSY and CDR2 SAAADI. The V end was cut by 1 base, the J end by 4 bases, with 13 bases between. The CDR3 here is CASSEFGGGGTEAFF. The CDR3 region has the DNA TGCGCCAGCAGTGAGTTTGGGGGCGGAGGCACTGAAGCTTTCTTT.

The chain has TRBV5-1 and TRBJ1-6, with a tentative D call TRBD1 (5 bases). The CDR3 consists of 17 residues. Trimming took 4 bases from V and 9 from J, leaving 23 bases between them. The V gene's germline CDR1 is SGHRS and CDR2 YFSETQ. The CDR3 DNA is TGCGCCAGCAGCGTGAATGATGTGGGGGGAGGCATTTCACCCCTCCACTTT. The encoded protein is CASSVNDVGGGISPLHF.

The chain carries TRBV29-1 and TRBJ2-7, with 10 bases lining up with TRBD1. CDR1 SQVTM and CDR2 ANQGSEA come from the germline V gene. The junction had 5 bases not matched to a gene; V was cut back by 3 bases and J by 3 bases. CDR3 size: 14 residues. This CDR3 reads CSVDPGQGFYEQYF. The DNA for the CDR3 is TGCAGCGTTGACCCGGGACAGGGGTTCTACGAGCAGTACTTC.

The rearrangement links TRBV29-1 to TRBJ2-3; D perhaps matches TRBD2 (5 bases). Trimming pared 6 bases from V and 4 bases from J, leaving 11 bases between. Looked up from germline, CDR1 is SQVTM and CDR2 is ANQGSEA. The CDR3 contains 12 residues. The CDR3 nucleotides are TGCAGCGTCGAGGAGGTCCCAGATACGCAGTATTTT. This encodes CSVEEVPDTQYF.

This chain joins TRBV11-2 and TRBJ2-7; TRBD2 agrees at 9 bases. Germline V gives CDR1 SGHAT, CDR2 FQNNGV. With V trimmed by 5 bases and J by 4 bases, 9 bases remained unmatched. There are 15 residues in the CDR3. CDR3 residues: CASSVGAGGPYEQYF. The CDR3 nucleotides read TGTGCCAGCAGCGTTGGGGCGGGGGGGCCGTACGAGCAGTACTTC.

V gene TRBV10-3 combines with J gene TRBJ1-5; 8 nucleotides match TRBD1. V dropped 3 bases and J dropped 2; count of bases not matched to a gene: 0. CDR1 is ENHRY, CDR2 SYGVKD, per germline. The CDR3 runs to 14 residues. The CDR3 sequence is CAISEQGGNQPQHF. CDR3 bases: TGTGCCATCAGTGAACAGGGGGGCAATCAGCCCCAGCATTTT.

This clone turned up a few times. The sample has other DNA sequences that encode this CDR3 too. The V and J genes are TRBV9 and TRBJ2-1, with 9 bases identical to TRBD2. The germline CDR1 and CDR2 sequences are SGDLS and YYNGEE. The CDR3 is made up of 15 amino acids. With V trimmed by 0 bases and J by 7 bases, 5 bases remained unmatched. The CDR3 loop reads CASSVGGGGANEQFF. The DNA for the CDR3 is TGTGCCAGCAGCGTAGGGGGCGGGGGGGCTAATGAGCAGTTCTTC.

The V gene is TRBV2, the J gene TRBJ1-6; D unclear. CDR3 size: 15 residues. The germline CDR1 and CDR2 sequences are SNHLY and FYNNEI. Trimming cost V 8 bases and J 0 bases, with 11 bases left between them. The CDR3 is CASLVGRSYNSPLHF. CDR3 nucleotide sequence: TGTGCCAGCCTGGTTGGGCGCTCCTATAATTCACCCCTCCACTTT. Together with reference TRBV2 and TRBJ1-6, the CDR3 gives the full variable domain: EPEVTQTPSHQVTQMGQEVILRCVPISNHLYFYWYRQILGQKVEFLVSFYNNEISEKSEIFDDQFSVERPDGSNFTLKIRSTKLEDSAMYFCASLVGRSYNSPLHFGNGTRLTVT.

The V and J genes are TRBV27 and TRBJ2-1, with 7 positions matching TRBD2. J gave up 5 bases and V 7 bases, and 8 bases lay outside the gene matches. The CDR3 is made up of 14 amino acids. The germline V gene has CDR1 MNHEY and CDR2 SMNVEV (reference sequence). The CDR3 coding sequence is TGTGCCAGCACCCCCTGGGGGGGAAACAATGAGCAGTTCTTC. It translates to CASTPWGGNNEQFF.

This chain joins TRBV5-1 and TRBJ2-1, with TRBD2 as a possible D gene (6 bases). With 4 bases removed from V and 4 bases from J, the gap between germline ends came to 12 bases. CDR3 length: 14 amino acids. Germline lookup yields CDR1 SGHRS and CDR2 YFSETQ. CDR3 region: CASSPGSGYNEQFF. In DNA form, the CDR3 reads TGCGCCAGCAGCCCCGGTAGCGGTTACAATGAGCAGTTCTTC.

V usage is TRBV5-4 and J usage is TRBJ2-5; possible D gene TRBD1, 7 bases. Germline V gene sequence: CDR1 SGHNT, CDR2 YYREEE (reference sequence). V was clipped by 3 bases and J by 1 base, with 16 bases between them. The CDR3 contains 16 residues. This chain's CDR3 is CASSSGGTAFQETQYF. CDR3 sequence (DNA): TGTGCCAGCAGCTCGGGCGGGACAGCCTTCCAAGAGACCCAGTACTTC.

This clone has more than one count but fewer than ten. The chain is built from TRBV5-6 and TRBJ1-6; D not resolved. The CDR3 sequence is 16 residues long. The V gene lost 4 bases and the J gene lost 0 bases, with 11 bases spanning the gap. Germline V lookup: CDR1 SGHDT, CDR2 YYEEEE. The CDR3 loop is CASSREGSSYNSPLHF. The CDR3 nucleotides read TGTGCCAGCAGCCGGGAAGGGAGCTCCTATAATTCACCCCTCCACTTT.

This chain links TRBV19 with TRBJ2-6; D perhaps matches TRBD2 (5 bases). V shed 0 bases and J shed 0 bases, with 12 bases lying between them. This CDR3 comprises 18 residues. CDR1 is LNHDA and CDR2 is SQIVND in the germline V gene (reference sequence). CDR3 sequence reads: CASSIDRRGLSGANVLTF. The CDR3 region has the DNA TGTGCCAGTAGTATAGATCGAAGAGGGCTCTCTGGGGCCAACGTCCTGACTTTC. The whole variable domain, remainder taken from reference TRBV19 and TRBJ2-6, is DGGITQSPKYLFRKEGQNVTLSCEQNLNHDAMYWYRQDPGQGLRLIYYSQIVNDFQKGDIAEGYSVSREKKESFPLTVTSAQKNPTAFYLCASSIDRRGLSGANVLTFGAGSRLTVL.

The CDR3 nucleotides are TGTGCCAGCACCCGTTACAACACAGATACGCAGTATTTT. Encoded protein: CASTRYNTDTQYF. V usage is TRBV7-8 and J usage is TRBJ2-3; unclear D gene. Germline lookup yields CDR1 SGHVS and CDR2 FQNEAQ. Trimming removed 7 bases at V and 2 bases at J, with 10 bases between. The CDR3 covers 13 residues.